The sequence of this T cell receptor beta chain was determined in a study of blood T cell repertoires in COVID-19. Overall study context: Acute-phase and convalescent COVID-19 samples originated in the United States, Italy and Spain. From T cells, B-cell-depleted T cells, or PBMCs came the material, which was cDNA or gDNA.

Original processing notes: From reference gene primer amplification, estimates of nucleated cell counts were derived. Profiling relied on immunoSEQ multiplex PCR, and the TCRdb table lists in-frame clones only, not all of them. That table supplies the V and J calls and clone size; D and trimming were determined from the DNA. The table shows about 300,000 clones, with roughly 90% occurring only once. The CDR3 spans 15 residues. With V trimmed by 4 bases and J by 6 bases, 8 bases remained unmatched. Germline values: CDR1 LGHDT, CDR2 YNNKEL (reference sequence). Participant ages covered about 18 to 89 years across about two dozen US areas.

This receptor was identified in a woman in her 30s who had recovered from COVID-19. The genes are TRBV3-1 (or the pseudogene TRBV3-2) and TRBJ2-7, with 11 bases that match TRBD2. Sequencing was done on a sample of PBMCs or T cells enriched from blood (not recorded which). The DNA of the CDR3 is TGTGCCAGCAGCCCAATAGCGGGAGGGCCCCTCGAGCAGTACTTC. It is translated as CASSPIAGGPLEQYF.